Following are 22 T cell receptor beta chains from one sample sequenced in a study of shared clonotypes between healthy human individuals. Profiling relied on immunoSEQ multiplex PCR, and the TCRdb table lists in-frame clones only, not all of them. Of about 2.1 million clones in the sample, 80% to 95% were seen once. CD45RO-negative cells were positively selected for CCR7, leaving out terminally differentiated effector memory CD45RA+ cells. The sample taken for sequencing was naive CD8+ T cells from PBMCs. The receptors shown here come from a man younger than 30 in good health. Some clones in this sample may be carry-over from other donors' samples.

The genes are TRBV7-3 and TRBJ2-1, with unresolved D. The CDR3 length is 16 residues. Trimming cost V 3 bases and J 0 bases, with 12 bases left between them. The germline CDR1 and CDR2 sequences are SGHTA and FQGTGA. The chain's CDR3 is CASSFEAKSSYNEQFF. In DNA, the CDR3 is TGTGCCAGCAGCTTTGAAGCGAAAAGCTCCTACAATGAGCAGTTCTTC.

V gene TRBV27 combines with J gene TRBJ2-7; 11 bases align to TRBD2. This CDR3 is built from 14 residues. With V trimmed by 6 bases and J by 7 bases, 8 bases remained unmatched. The germline V gene encodes CDR1 MNHEY and CDR2 SMNVEV (reference sequence). CDR3 amino acids: CASSQTSGTGEQYF. The DNA of the CDR3 is TGTGCCAGCAGCCAGACTAGCGGGACGGGGGAGCAGTACTTC.

This clone was found once. The chain joins TRBV28 to TRBJ2-7; D remains unclear. Trimming pared 4 bases from V and 1 base from J, leaving 8 bases between. This CDR3 is 13 amino acids long. Looked up from germline, CDR1 is MDHEN and CDR2 is SYDVKM. The CDR3 sequence: CASSWSLSYEQYF. The DNA of the CDR3 is TGTGCCAGCAGTTGGTCCCTTTCCTACGAGCAGTACTTC.

The V call is TRBV27, the J call TRBJ2-1; D perhaps matches TRBD1 (5 bases). Germline lookup yields CDR1 MNHEY and CDR2 SMNVEV (reference sequence). Trimming took off 6 bases at V and 2 bases at J, with 14 bases between the two ends. There are 15 residues in the CDR3. The CDR3 is CASRAAGPPYNEQFF. DNA of the CDR3: TGTGCCAGCAGGGCAGCAGGGCCCCCCTACAATGAGCAGTTCTTC.

The V gene is TRBV28, the J gene TRBJ2-2, with D possibly TRBD1 on 5 matching bases. Germline lookup yields CDR1 MDHEN and CDR2 SYDVKM. Trimming pared 3 bases from V and 0 bases from J, leaving 14 bases between. The CDR3 runs 17 residues. CDR3: CASSFPLQAANTGELFF. The CDR3 nucleotides are TGTGCCAGCAGTTTTCCTTTACAGGCCGCGAACACCGGGGAGCTGTTTTTT.

V and J are TRBV7-8 and TRBJ1-1; D is unclear. The V gene lost 1 base and the J gene lost 6 bases, with 24 bases spanning the gap. This CDR3 is 18 amino acids long. CDR1 SGHVS and CDR2 FQNEAQ come from the germline V gene. The CDR3 here is CASSLDLRAQPLKAEAFF. As DNA, the CDR3 is TGTGCCAGCAGCTTAGATCTTAGGGCCCAACCCCTGAAGGCTGAAGCTTTCTTT.

V is TRBV2 and J is TRBJ2-1; D is perhaps TRBD2 (5 bases). Trimming removed 4 bases at V and 2 bases at J, with 15 bases between. Germline loops: CDR1 SNHLY, CDR2 FYNNEI. The CDR3 has 16 amino acids. The CDR3 loop reads CASSASPPGAYNEQFF. As DNA, the CDR3 is TGTGCCAGCAGTGCTAGTCCCCCCGGGGCCTACAATGAGCAGTTCTTC. Combining the CDR3 with reference TRBV2 and TRBJ2-1 gives the whole variable domain EPEVTQTPSHQVTQMGQEVILRCVPISNHLYFYWYRQILGQKVEFLVSFYNNEISEKSEIFDDQFSVERPDGSNFTLKIRSTKLEDSAMYFCASSASPPGAYNEQFFGPGTRLTVL.

The CDR3 DNA reads as TGCAGTGCTAGACTAGCCCACGAGCAGTACTTC. Residues: CSARLAHEQYF. The J gene is TRBJ2-7, the V gene TRBV20-1, with D perhaps TRBD2 (5 bases). Trimming removed 2 bases at V and 5 bases at J, with 7 bases between. Germline V CDR1 and CDR2: DFQATT, SNEGSKA (reference sequence). The CDR3 consists of 11 residues.

The chain joins TRBV7-6 to TRBJ2-3, with 7 positions matching TRBD1. With 5 bases clipped from V and 0 bases from J, the junction kept 8 bases outside the gene matches. The CDR3 sequence is 16 residues long. The germline V gene has CDR1 SGHVS and CDR2 FNYEAQ. The CDR3, as DNA: TGTGCCAGCAGCCCTCGACAGGGTTATAGCACAGATACGCAGTATTTT. Encoded protein: CASSPRQGYSTDTQYF.

This clone has a single count. The CDR3 protein is CASSVDRRGAHYGYTF. The CDR3 DNA sequence: TGTGCCAGCAGCGTAGATCGTCGGGGGGCCCACTATGGCTACACCTTC. This rearrangement joins TRBV9 to TRBJ1-2, with D perhaps matching TRBD1 (6 bases). Germline V gives CDR1 SGDLS, CDR2 YYNGEE. The V gene lost 0 bases and the J gene lost 3 bases, with 15 bases spanning the gap. CDR3 length equals 16 residues. Complete variable domain (other parts from reference TRBV9 and TRBJ1-2): DSGVTQTPKHLITATGQRVTLRCSPRSGDLSVYWYQQSLDQGLQFLIQYYNGEERAKGNILERFSAQQFPDLHSELNLSSLELGDSALYFCASSVDRRGAHYGYTFGSGTRLTVV.

V and J are TRBV5-1 and TRBJ2-7; 8 positions match TRBD2. This CDR3 is 14 amino acids long. Trimming cost V 0 bases and J 3 bases; bases outside gene matches: 2. Germline V gene data show CDR1 as SGHRS and CDR2 as YFSETQ. Here the CDR3 DNA reads TGCGCCAGCAGCTTGGAAGCGGGAGTCTACGAGCAGTACTTC. This codes for CASSLEAGVYEQYF. The variable domain in full, completed from reference TRBV5-1 and TRBJ2-7, reads KAGVTQTPRYLIKTRGQQVTLSCSPISGHRSVSWYQQTPGQGLQFLFEYFSETQRNKGNFPGRFSGRQFSNSRSEMNVSTLELGDSALYLCASSLEAGVYEQYFGPGTRLTVT.

This rearrangement joins TRBV7-9 to TRBJ2-7, with 9 bases lining up with TRBD1. Germline V gene data show CDR1 as SEHNR and CDR2 as FQNEAQ (reference sequence). CDR3 length: 16 amino acids. V shed 5 bases and J 1 base; nucleotides not matched to a gene: 9. CDR3 region: CASSPIGQGNSYEQYF. For the CDR3, the DNA is TGTGCCAGCAGCCCGATCGGACAGGGGAATTCCTACGAGCAGTACTTC.

The chain has TRBV7-9 and TRBJ2-7, with D possibly matching TRBD2 (5 bases). V was shortened by 4 bases and J by 2 bases, with 21 bases between the two germline ends. There are 17 residues in the CDR3. The germline V gene has CDR1 SEHNR and CDR2 FQNEAQ (reference sequence). The CDR3 DNA reads TGTGCCAGCAGCTCCCCCCGGGGTGTAGGGCAACCCTACGAGCAGTACTTC. This translates into CASSSPRGVGQPYEQYF.

Of note for this clone: The same CDR3 can be traced to other DNA sequences in this sample. V is TRBV19 and J is TRBJ2-1; D assignment may be TRBD1 or TRBD2 (5 bases each). The CDR3 is 13 amino acids. Germline assignment: CDR1 LNHDA and CDR2 SQIVND (reference sequence). Trimming removed 8 bases at V and 5 bases at J, with 13 bases between. The CDR3 protein is CASSPGPNNEQFF. CDR3 in DNA: TGTGCCAGTTCCCCGGGACCGAACAATGAGCAGTTCTTC.

V usage is TRBV28 and J usage is TRBJ2-1, with D hard to call. Germline V gives CDR1 MDHEN, CDR2 SYDVKM. This CDR3 is 11 amino acids long. The V gene lost 5 bases and the J gene lost 8 bases, with 7 bases spanning the gap. CDR3 protein: CASSVTDEQFF. For the CDR3, the DNA is TGTGCCAGCAGTGTGACGGATGAGCAGTTCTTC.

The chain carries TRBV27 and TRBJ2-7, with TRBD2 identical over 9 bases. V was clipped by 4 bases and J by 4 bases; unmatched bases: 8. The CDR3 extends over 15 amino acids. Germline lookup yields CDR1 MNHEY and CDR2 SMNVEV (reference sequence). CDR3 DNA sequence: TGTGCCAGCAGTTCCCGGACTAGCGAGAAATACGAGCAGTACTTC. Translation: CASSSRTSEKYEQYF.

To note about this clone: This specimen includes other DNA sequences encoding the same CDR3. The genes are TRBV4-3 and TRBJ2-1; D gene uncertain. The CDR3 is made up of 15 amino acids. V lost 1 base and J lost 0, with 7 bases in between. The V gene's germline CDR1 is LGHNA and CDR2 YSLEER. CDR3 loop: CASSQADSSYNEQFF. The CDR3 DNA reads as TGCGCCAGCAGCCAAGCGGATAGCTCCTACAATGAGCAGTTCTTC.

The chain links TRBV10-3 to TRBJ1-3; D ambiguous. The CDR3 extends over 15 amino acids. V was shortened by 11 bases and J by 0 bases, with 17 bases between the two germline ends. Germline V gene lookup returns CDR1 ENHRY and CDR2 SYGVKD. As DNA, the CDR3 is TGTGCCGTCGACCGGGAGGGTCTCTCTGGAAACACCATATATTTT. As protein: CAVDREGLSGNTIYF.

This chain links TRBV27 with TRBJ2-5; the D is unclear. Germline V gives CDR1 MNHEY, CDR2 SMNVEV (reference sequence). V gave up 2 bases and J gave up 11 bases, with 12 bases separating them. This CDR3 has 12 residues. The DNA of the CDR3 is TGTGCCAGCAGTTTAACCGGCATGGAGCAGTACTTC. Residues: CASSLTGMEQYF.

The chain uses TRBV27 and TRBJ2-3, with 14 nucleotides matching TRBD2. The CDR3 extends over 18 amino acids. The trim removed 5 bases at V and 1 base at J, leaving 8 bases unmatched. CDR1 MNHEY and CDR2 SMNVEV come from the germline V gene (reference sequence). The DNA of the CDR3 is TGTGCCAGCAGTCCGCGACTAGCGGGAGGGCCGGGCACAGATACGCAGTATTTT. Protein: CASSPRLAGGPGTDTQYF.

On this clone itself: Different DNA sequences within this sample yield the same CDR3. This chain uses TRBV20-1 with TRBJ1-2; D gene uncertain. The CDR3 is made up of 9 amino acids. The V end was cut by 5 bases, the J end by 3 bases, with 1 base between. The germline gives CDR1 DFQATT, CDR2 SNEGSKA (reference sequence). CDR3 protein: CSADYGYTF. The CDR3, as DNA: TGCAGTGCTGACTATGGCTACACCTTC.

This sequence joins TRBV11-2 and TRBJ1-5; D remains unclear. V lost 1 base to trimming and J lost 5 bases, with 6 bases between them. This CDR3 has 13 amino acids. Per germline, CDR1 SGHAT and CDR2 FQNNGV. The CDR3 region has the DNA TGTGCCAGCAGCTTAGGGCCCTATCAGCCCCAGCATTTT. Its protein is CASSLGPYQPQHF.